The 2 T cell receptor beta chains reported below all come from one sample, sequenced in a study of tissue T cells after allogeneic stem cell transplantation. The method was immunoSEQ multiplex PCR; TCRdb's version includes in-frame clones alone and lacks a portion of them. The repertoire consists of approximately 47,000 clones, with around 73% occurring once and the leading ten covering roughly 0.7%. The sequencing sample was made of sorted cells pooled from one or two spleens. The receptors come from a pool of C57BL/6 mice in good health.

For this clone: Genes and germline come from the mouse. The sequence runs out 1 residue before the end of the CDR3; the remainder is reconstructed from the germline J gene. This sequence joins TRBV31 and TRBJ2-2; D is uncertain. The length of the CDR3 is 12 residues. V dropped 5 bases and J dropped 2 bases, with 6 bases sitting between them. CDR1 is GKSSPN, CDR2 SITVG, per germline. Partial CDR3 DNA: TGTGCCTGGGACTCTAACACCGGGCAGCTCTAC. It codes for CAWDSNTGQLY. Given in full, the CDR3 is CAWDSNTGQLYF.

To note about this clone: Genes and germline are mouse. The sample carries other DNA sequences with the same CDR3. The covered CDR3 bases are TGTGCCAGCAGCTTTCAAGACACCCAGTAC. This encodes CASSFQDTQY. The complete CDR3 reads CASSFQDTQYF. The chain uses TRBV3 and TRBJ2-5; D call uncertain. The observed sequence ends 1 residue before the CDR3 terminus, with the missing tail filled in from the germline J gene. The CDR3 spans 11 residues. The V gene's germline CDR1 is SNHLY and CDR2 FYNGKV (reference sequence). Trimming removed 3 bases at V and 3 bases at J, with 1 base between.